This T cell receptor beta chain was found in a study of cytomegalovirus exposure and HLA in healthy donors. Primers included in the PCR were 60 Vbeta and 13 Jbeta primers. Sequencing was performed with immunoSEQ multiplex PCR; in TCRdb, only in-frame clones are kept and a portion is missing. Seen here are under 150,000 clones, around 86% observed once, and the top ten hold around 0.7%. This clone came up a few times. No antigen is known for it. The CDR3 length is 16 residues. The V segment lost 2 bases and the J segment 2 bases; nucleotides outside the gene matches: 11. CDR1 is GTSNPN, CDR2 SVGIG, per germline (reference sequence). Study-wide findings and caveats: Sequencing depth across donors, presence/absence analyses assumed, was roughly uniform. An apparent linkage of common viral pathogens to several of the most significant clusters emerged in a later analysis. Earlier analysis found most TCR beta V segments productive about 87% or about 30% of the time. Certain indistinguishable V segments, among them TRBV6-2 and TRBV6-3, were excluded.

Material for sequencing was PBMCs. This TCR was sampled from a man younger than 30 in good health and CMV-seronegative. The chain employs TRBV30 and TRBJ1-2; TRBD1 aligns across 7 bases. The CDR3 loop reads CAWSLVWETGNYGYTF. The CDR3 region has the DNA TGTGCCTGGAGTCTAGTGTGGGAGACAGGGAACTATGGCTACACCTTC.